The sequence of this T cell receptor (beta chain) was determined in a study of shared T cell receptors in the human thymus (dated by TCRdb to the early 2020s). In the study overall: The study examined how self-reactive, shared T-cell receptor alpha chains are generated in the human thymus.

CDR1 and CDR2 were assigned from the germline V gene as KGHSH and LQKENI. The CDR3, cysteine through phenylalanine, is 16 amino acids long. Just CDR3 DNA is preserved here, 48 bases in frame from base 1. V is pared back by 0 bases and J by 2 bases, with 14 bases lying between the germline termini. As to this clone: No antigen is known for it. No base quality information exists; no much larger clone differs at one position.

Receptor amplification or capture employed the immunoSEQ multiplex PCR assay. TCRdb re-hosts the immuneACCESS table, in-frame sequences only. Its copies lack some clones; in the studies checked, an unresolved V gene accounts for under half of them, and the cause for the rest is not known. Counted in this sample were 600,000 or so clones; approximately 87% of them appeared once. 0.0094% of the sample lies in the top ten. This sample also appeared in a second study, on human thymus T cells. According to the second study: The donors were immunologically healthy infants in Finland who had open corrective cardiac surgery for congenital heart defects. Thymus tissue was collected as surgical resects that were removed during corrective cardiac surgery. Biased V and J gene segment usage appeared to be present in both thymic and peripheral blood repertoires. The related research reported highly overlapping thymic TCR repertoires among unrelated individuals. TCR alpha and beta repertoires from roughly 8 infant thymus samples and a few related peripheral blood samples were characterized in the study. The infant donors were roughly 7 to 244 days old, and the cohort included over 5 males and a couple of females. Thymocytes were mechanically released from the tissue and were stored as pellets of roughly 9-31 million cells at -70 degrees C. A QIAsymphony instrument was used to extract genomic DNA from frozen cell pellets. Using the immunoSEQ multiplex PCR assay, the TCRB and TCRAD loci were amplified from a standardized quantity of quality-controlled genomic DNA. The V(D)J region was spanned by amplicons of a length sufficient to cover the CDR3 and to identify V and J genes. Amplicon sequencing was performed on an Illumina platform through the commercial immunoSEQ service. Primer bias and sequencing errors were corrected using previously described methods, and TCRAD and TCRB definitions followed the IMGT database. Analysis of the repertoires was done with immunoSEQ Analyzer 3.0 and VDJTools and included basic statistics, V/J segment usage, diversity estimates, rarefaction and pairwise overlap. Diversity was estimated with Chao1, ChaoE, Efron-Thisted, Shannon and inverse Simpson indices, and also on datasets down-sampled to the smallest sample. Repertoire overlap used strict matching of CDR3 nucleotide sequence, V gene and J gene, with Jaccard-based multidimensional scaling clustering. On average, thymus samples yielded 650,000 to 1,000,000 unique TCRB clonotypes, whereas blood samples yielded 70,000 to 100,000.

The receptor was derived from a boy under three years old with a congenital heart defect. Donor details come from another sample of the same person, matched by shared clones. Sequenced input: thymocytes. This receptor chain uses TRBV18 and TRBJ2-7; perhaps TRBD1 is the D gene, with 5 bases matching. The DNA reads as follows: TGTGCCAGCTCACCACCGGCAGGGCGTGGGGCCTACGAGCAGTACTTC. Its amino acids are CASSPPAGRGAYEQYF.